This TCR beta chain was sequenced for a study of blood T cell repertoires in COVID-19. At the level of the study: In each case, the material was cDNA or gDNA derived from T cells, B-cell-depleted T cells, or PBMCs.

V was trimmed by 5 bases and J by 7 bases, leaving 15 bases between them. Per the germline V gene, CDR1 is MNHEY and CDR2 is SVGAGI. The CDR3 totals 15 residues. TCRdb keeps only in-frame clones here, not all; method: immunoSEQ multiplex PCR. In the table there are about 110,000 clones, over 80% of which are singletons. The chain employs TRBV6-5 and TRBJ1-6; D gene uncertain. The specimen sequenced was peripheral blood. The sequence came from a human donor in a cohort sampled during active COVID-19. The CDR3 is CASSSSGRLNSPLHF. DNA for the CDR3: TGTGCCAGCAGTAGCAGCGGACGCCTGAATTCACCCCTCCACTTT.